This is a list of T cell receptor beta chains from one sample in a study of shared clonotypes between healthy human individuals. Profiled with immunoSEQ multiplex PCR; TCRdb holds only in-frame clones, not every one. This table holds over a million clones, around 82% found once. Sequences were obtained from memory CD4+ T cells from PBMCs. Receptors originate from a man between 18 and 29 years old in good health. Some clones in this sample may be carry-over from other donors' samples. CDR3s include the opening cysteine and the closing phenylalanine or tryptophan. D genes are given only for firm matches. Rows may omit the clone size; those that give it use once, few, many or a size class.

TRBJ1-2,few,TRBD1,TRBV30,TGTGCCTGGAGTTTGGGACAGGGGTATGGCTACACCTTC,CAWSLGQGYGYTF
TRBJ2-1,NA,NA,TRBV11-2,TGTGCCAGCAGCTTAGCAGGCTTCCTCGTCGACAATGAGCAGTTCTTC,CASSLAGFLVDNEQFF
TRBJ2-7,NA,NA,TRBV28,TGTGCCAGCAGCACTTCCTGGGGGATGAGAGAGCAGTACTTC,CASSTSWGMREQYF
TRBJ2-1,NA,NA,TRBV4-3,TGCGCCAGCAGCCAAGATTCCCTTAGGAGCTCCTACAATGAGCAGTTCTTC,CASSQDSLRSSYNEQFF
TRBJ2-5,NA,NA,TRBV18,TGTGCCAGCTCACCTGTTTCCGAACAAGAGACCCAGTACTTC,CASSPVSEQETQYF
TRBJ2-7,NA,TRBD1,TRBV27,TGTGCCAGCAGTTTGGTCAGGGGGCTCGGGGTTGTCTACGAGCAGTACTTC,CASSLVRGLGVVYEQYF
TRBJ2-2,NA,TRBD2,TRBV4-2,TGTGCCAGCAGCCAAGGGGCTAGCGGTCACACCGGGGAGCTGTTTTTT,CASSQGASGHTGELFF
TRBJ2-6,NA,NA,TRBV28,TGTGCCAGCAACGGCAGGGCCATTCGTACGCTTCGCTCTGGGGCCAACGTCCTGACTTTC,CASNGRAIRTLRSGANVLTF
TRBJ1-1,NA,NA,TRBV19,TGTGCCAGTAGTCTCAGGGGAGGGACTGAAGCTTTCTTT,CASSLRGGTEAFF
TRBJ2-3,NA,TRBD2,TRBV28,TGTGCCAGCAGTTTAGAACTAGCGGGAGGTCGAGATACGCAGTATTTT,CASSLELAGGRDTQYF
TRBJ1-4,NA,NA,TRBV27,TGTGCCAGCAGTTTAGCGGACAGTAATGAGAAACTGTTTTTT,CASSLADSNEKLFF
TRBJ2-2,NA,NA,TRBV30,TGTGCCTGGAGTGGGGGACTCCTCACCGGGGAGCTGTTTTTT,CAWSGGLLTGELFF
TRBJ2-7,NA,TRBD1,TRBV28,TGTGCCAGCAGTTTATCTGGACAGGTCCCGACCTACGAGCAGTACTTC,CASSLSGQVPTYEQYF
TRBJ2-3,NA,NA,TRBV5-4,TGTGCCAGCAGCCCTAAAATAGCCACAGATACGCAGTATTTT,CASSPKIATDTQYF
TRBJ2-2,NA,TRBD2,TRBV9,TGTGCCAGCAGCGAAACATTAGCGGGCTCGAACACCGGGGAGCTGTTTTTT,CASSETLAGSNTGELFF
TRBJ2-7,NA,TRBD2,TRBV10-1,TGCGCCAGCAGACGGGGGCGGGAGGCCTCCTACGAGCAGTACTTC,CASRRGREASYEQYF
TRBJ2-1,NA,TRBD2,TRBV27,TGTGCCAGCAGTTGGGACTACTACAATGAGCAGTTCTTC,CASSWDYYNEQFF
TRBJ2-1,once,TRBD2,TRBV5-5,TGTGCCAGCAGCTTGGGCCCGACTAGCGCAGACAATGAGCAGTTCTTC,CASSLGPTSADNEQFF
TRBJ2-5,NA,TRBD2,TRBV11-2,TGTGCCAGCAGCTTAGTGGGAGGGCAGGGAGGCCAGTACTTC,CASSLVGGQGGQYF
TRBJ2-1,NA,TRBD2,TRBV11-1,TGTGCCAGCAGCTTACGGTTACTAGCGGGAGGCCACAATGAGCAGTTCTTC,CASSLRLLAGGHNEQFF
TRBJ2-7,NA,NA,TRBV7-9,TGTGCCAGCAGCCCTGCACGGGACTTGGACTTC,CASSPARDLDF
TRBJ2-3,NA,NA,TRBV2,TGTGCCACCCAAATGGCGACGGGAAGCACAGATACGCAGTATTTT,CATQMATGSTDTQYF
TRBJ2-3,NA,NA,TRBV14,TGTGCCAGCAGCCGACATCTAGACAGCTTAAACACAGATACGCAGTATTTT,CASSRHLDSLNTDTQYF
TRBJ1-4,NA,NA,TRBV5-1,TGCGCCAGCAGCTTGGGCATGGGTGAAAAACTGTTTTTT,CASSLGMGEKLFF
TRBJ2-5,NA,NA,TRBV5-6,TGTGCCAGCAACAAAGGACCCCGGGAGACCCAGTACTTC,CASNKGPRETQYF
TRBJ1-4,once,TRBD1,TRBV30,TGTGCCTGGAGTTACACAGGGGCCTATGGGGGGCTGTTTTTT,CAWSYTGAYGGLFF
TRBJ2-7,many,TRBD2,TRBV2,TGTGCCAGCAGTGCCGGAGCGGGAGGTGGGTACGAGCAGTACTTC,CASSAGAGGGYEQYF
TRBJ2-3,NA,NA,TRBV9,TGTGCCAGCAGCGTAGATCTGGGGGCAAGCACAGATACGCAGTATTTT,CASSVDLGASTDTQYF
TRBJ1-1,NA,NA,TRBV5-6,TGTGCCAGCAGCTTCGCCACAGGTGTGAACACTGAAGCTTTCTTT,CASSFATGVNTEAFF
TRBJ1-2,NA,NA,TRBV28,TGTGCCACCTCAGGGAGGGCCCTTGGCTACACCTTC,CATSGRALGYTF
TRBJ1-4,NA,NA,TRBV7-9,TGTGCCAGCAGCTTAGGCCCTTCCAAGGGACTGTTTTTT,CASSLGPSKGLFF
TRBJ2-7,NA,NA,TRBV4-3,TGCGCCAGCAGCCAAGAATGGGGTACAGGCTACGAGCAGTACTTC,CASSQEWGTGYEQYF
TRBJ2-1,NA,NA,TRBV29-1,TGCAGCGTTATTTGGCGGGCCGCCTATGAGCAGTTCTTC,CSVIWRAAYEQFF
TRBJ2-2,NA,NA,TRBV7-3,TGTGCCAGCAGCTCCCGGGACTCCCGAACAAACGGGGAGCTGTTTTTT,CASSSRDSRTNGELFF
TRBJ1-5,NA,NA,TRBV6-1,TGTGCCACAAAAGGGGAGCTCCGTCAGCCCCAGCATTTT,CATKGELRQPQHF
TRBJ2-3,NA,TRBD2,TRBV5-1,TGCGCCAGCAGCTTAGCGGGAGTTGCAGATACGCAGTATTTT,CASSLAGVADTQYF
TRBJ2-7,many,NA,TRBV14,TGTGCCAGCAGGCAGGGGACCTACGAGCAGTACTTC,CASRQGTYEQYF
TRBJ2-1,NA,TRBD2,TRBV7-3,TGTGCCAGCAGCTCCCGGGGTAGCGGGAGGGTAGCCCACTCCTACAATGAGCAGTTCTTC,CASSSRGSGRVAHSYNEQFF
TRBJ1-4,few,NA,TRBV4-2,TGTGCCAGCAGCCAAGGTCAGGGAAATGAAAAACTGTTTTTT,CASSQGQGNEKLFF
TRBJ2-7,few,TRBD1,TRBV28,TGTGCCAGCAGTTCGCCGGGACAGGGGCAATACGAGCAGTACTTC,CASSSPGQGQYEQYF
TRBJ2-3,few,TRBD2,TRBV5-1,TGCGCCAGCGGGACTAGGAGCACAGATACGCAGTATTTT,CASGTRSTDTQYF
TRBJ2-1,NA,NA,TRBV19,TGTGCCAGTAGCTCGGGTAATCGCGGGTTCTTC,CASSSGNRGFF
TRBJ2-1,NA,NA,TRBV21-1,TGTGCCAGCAGCACACGCGGGGTAGCGGGGGAACCTTTCGAGTTCTTC,CASSTRGVAGEPFEFF